A single sample is the source of the 27 T cell receptor beta chains below, sequenced in a study of T cells after somatic rescue of genetic block. The table came from immunoSEQ multiplex PCR; TCRdb's copy has only in-frame clones and leaves some out. The sample has tens of thousands of clones, 92% seen once. The sample comprised peripheral blood mononuclear cells (PBMCs). The receptors were sampled from a man between 40 and 49 years old.

CDR3 amino acids: CASSGRGGAYNEQFF. The CDR3 region has the DNA TGTGCCAGCAGCGGGAGGGGAGGGGCCTACAATGAGCAGTTCTTC. This chain connects TRBV5-8 to TRBJ2-1; TRBD2 aligns across 7 bases. The germline V gene encodes CDR1 SGHTS and CDR2 YDEGEE. The CDR3 runs to 15 residues. Unmatched junction bases numbered 6, after V lost 4 bases and J lost 2 bases.

Here the CDR3 DNA reads TGTGCCAGCAGCTCCCCGAGGGGGTATGGCTACACCTTC. Its protein product is CASSSPRGYGYTF. The V call is TRBV7-2, the J call TRBJ1-2; possible D gene TRBD1, 6 bases. The length of the CDR3 is 13 residues. V was trimmed by 4 bases and J by 5 bases, leaving 11 bases between them. The germline V gene encodes CDR1 SGHTA and CDR2 FQGNSA.

The V and J genes are TRBV19 and TRBJ2-7, with TRBD1 identical over 7 bases. The J segment lost 3 bases and the V segment lost 5 bases, leaving 7 bases of the junction unmatched. The CDR3 covers 14 residues. CDR1 and CDR2 from the germline V gene are LNHDA and SQIVND (reference sequence). In DNA form, the CDR3 reads TGTGCCAGTAGTCCGACACAGGGGAGCTACGAGCAGTACTTC. Translated: CASSPTQGSYEQYF.

The chain recombines TRBV6-1 with TRBJ2-7; possible D gene TRBD2, 6 bases. With 4 bases removed from V and 6 bases from J, the gap between germline ends came to 16 bases. The CDR3 runs 14 residues. Germline values: CDR1 MNHNS, CDR2 SASEGT. The CDR3 is CASSVAGRFSEQYF. In nucleotides, the CDR3 is TGTGCCAGCAGTGTCGCAGGGAGGTTCTCCGAGCAGTACTTC.

The J gene is TRBJ2-1, the V gene TRBV28; 7 bases are shared with TRBD2. Germline CDR1 is MDHEN and CDR2 is SYDVKM. The CDR3 loop spans 15 amino acids. V shed 4 bases, J shed 4 bases, and the junction held 7 bases outside the gene matches. CDR3 sequence (DNA): TGTGCCAGCAGTTCCCCGGGACTACTATACAATGAGCAGTTCTTC. Its translation is CASSSPGLLYNEQFF.

The chain links TRBV5-4 to TRBJ1-1, with 7 bases identical to TRBD1. CDR1 is SGHNT and CDR2 is YYREEE in the germline V gene (reference sequence). V was pared by 1 base and J by 6 bases, with 12 bases of the junction left unmatched. The CDR3 has 16 amino acids. The CDR3 nucleotides read TGTGCCAGCAGCTTGCCCCGGCGGCAGGGGGTCCCTGAAGCTTTCTTT. It encodes CASSLPRRQGVPEAFF.

In regard to this clone: Because it lacks the conserved phenylalanine or tryptophan at the end, this CDR3 is likely a read error. No DNA is shown, since the ends of the CDR3 on it are uncertain; the CDR3 is the one TCRdb lists. V gene TRBV29-1 combines with J gene TRBJ2-7. Germline loops: CDR1 SQVTM, CDR2 ANQGSEA. A total of 10 residues make up the CDR3, ends included. The chain's CDR3 is CSVERAGGLG.

The sample holds one count of this clone. V usage is TRBV28 and J usage is TRBJ1-2; D is ambiguous. The germline gives CDR1 MDHEN, CDR2 SYDVKM. The V end was cut by 7 bases, the J end by 8 bases, with 14 bases between. The CDR3 covers 12 residues. The CDR3 DNA follows: TGTGCCAGCACCATGACTTTGACCGGCTACACCTTC. Translating gives CASTMTLTGYTF.

This clone was counted once. CDR3 nucleotide sequence: TGTGCCAGCAGCTTAGGGACAGGGGCAGGGATGGAGCAGTTCTTC. This encodes CASSLGTGAGMEQFF. This chain joins TRBV11-2 and TRBJ2-1, with 9 bases matching TRBD1. CDR1 is SGHAT and CDR2 is FQNNGV in the germline V gene. V dropped 1 base and J dropped 10; count of bases not matched to a gene: 8. The CDR3 has 15 amino acids.

V and J are TRBV7-2 and TRBJ1-5; 9 nucleotides agree with TRBD1. The germline CDR1 and CDR2 sequences are SGHTA and FQGNSA. With 1 base clipped from V and 7 bases from J, the junction kept 5 bases outside the gene matches. This CDR3 region has 15 residues. This CDR3 is CASSLVQGARQPQHF. DNA for the CDR3: TGTGCCAGCAGCTTAGTACAGGGGGCTAGGCAGCCCCAGCATTTT.

This chain connects TRBV5-1 to TRBJ2-2, with D possibly being TRBD1 (6 bases). This CDR3 region has 15 residues. CDR1 and CDR2 (germline): SGHRS, YFSETQ. Trimming stripped 2 bases from V and 4 bases from J, with 12 bases between. The CDR3: CASSFVQGSTGELFF. The CDR3 bases are TGCGCCAGCAGCTTTGTTCAGGGGTCCACCGGGGAGCTGTTTTTT.

This chain uses TRBV10-3 with TRBJ1-1; D is possibly TRBD1 (5 bases). This CDR3 spans 15 amino acids. Per the germline V gene, CDR1 is ENHRY and CDR2 is SYGVKD. Trimming stripped 6 bases from V and 5 bases from J, with 19 bases between. CDR3: CAIRSDAEEGTEAFF. The DNA of the CDR3 is TGTGCCATCAGGTCAGATGCGGAGGAGGGGACTGAAGCTTTCTTT.

DNA for the CDR3: TGTGCCAGCAGTTCGGGGGGAGATGATGAAAAACTGTTTTTT. Its protein product is CASSSGGDDEKLFF. The V call is TRBV28, the J call TRBJ1-4; the D gene is possibly TRBD1 (5 bases). Germline CDR1 is MDHEN and CDR2 is SYDVKM. This CDR3 spans 14 amino acids. V was shortened by 4 bases and J by 6 bases, with 12 bases between the two germline ends.

The gene calls are TRBV6-1 and TRBJ2-7; D tentatively fits TRBD1 or TRBD2 (5 bases each). The CDR3 spans 13 residues. Germline lookup yields CDR1 MNHNS and CDR2 SASEGT. Trimming removed 2 bases at V and 2 bases at J, with 7 bases between. This CDR3 reads CASSEQGPYEQYF. The CDR3 DNA reads TGTGCCAGCAGTGAACAGGGACCCTACGAGCAGTACTTC.

The V call is TRBV30, the J call TRBJ1-1; D is uncertain. The CDR3 extends over 14 amino acids. The germline V gene encodes CDR1 GTSNPN and CDR2 SVGIG (reference sequence). The V gene lost 5 bases and the J gene lost 5 bases, with 18 bases spanning the gap. CDR3 sequence (DNA): TGTGCCTGGGGAGCCCCCGGTAGTCGGACTGAAGCTTTCTTT. It translates to CAWGAPGSRTEAFF. Combining the CDR3 with reference TRBV30 and TRBJ1-1 gives the whole variable domain SQTIHQWPATLVQPVGSPLSLECTVEGTSNPNLYWYRQAAGRGLQLLFYSVGIGQISSEVPQNLSASRPQDRQFILSSKKLLLSDSGFYLCAWGAPGSRTEAFFGQGTRLTVV.

This rearrangement joins TRBV7-9 to TRBJ1-2; D perhaps matches TRBD1 (5 bases). V dropped 4 bases and J dropped 5 bases, with 20 bases sitting between them. Germline V lookup: CDR1 SEHNR, CDR2 FQNEAQ (reference sequence). The CDR3 has 16 amino acids. DNA of the CDR3: TGTGCCAGCAGCTCGTTCCGGACACTCCGCCCGTATGGCTACACCTTC. It encodes CASSSFRTLRPYGYTF.

CDR3 loop: CASSKLGQGIYEQYF. The CDR3 coding sequence is TGTGCCAGCAGCAAACTGGGACAGGGAATCTACGAGCAGTACTTC. V gene TRBV5-6 combines with J gene TRBJ2-7, with 9 bases identical to TRBD1. The junction had 8 bases not matched to a gene; V was cut back by 4 bases and J by 3 bases. CDR3 length: 15 amino acids. CDR1 and CDR2 from the germline V gene are SGHDT and YYEEEE.

The chain is built from TRBV4-3 and TRBJ1-5, with D tentatively TRBD1 (6 bases). Germline V CDR1 and CDR2: LGHNA, YSLEER. The CDR3 is 16 residues long. V lost 0 bases and J 4 bases, leaving 13 bases between the germline ends. This CDR3 reads CASSQDWAGDNQPQHF. In nucleotides, the CDR3 is TGCGCCAGCAGCCAAGATTGGGCAGGGGATAATCAGCCCCAGCATTTT.

This clone was recorded once. The rearrangement links TRBV28 to TRBJ2-3, with 7 nucleotides matching TRBD2. The trim removed 6 bases at V and 3 bases at J, leaving 9 bases unmatched. The CDR3 is 15 residues long. Germline lookup yields CDR1 MDHEN and CDR2 SYDVKM. CDR3 nucleotide sequence: TGTGCCAGCAGGTGGGGGAGGGGTGGAACAGATACGCAGTATTTT. Translation: CASRWGRGGTDTQYF.

The chain is built from TRBV2 and TRBJ1-2, with D unclear. Germline loops: CDR1 SNHLY, CDR2 FYNNEI. The CDR3 contains 11 residues. V was trimmed by 4 bases and J by 3 bases, leaving 3 bases between them. As DNA, the CDR3 is TGTGCCAGCAGTGGGCACTATGGCTACACCTTC. Translated: CASSGHYGYTF. The complete variable domain, with remaining parts taken from reference TRBV2 and TRBJ1-2, reads EPEVTQTPSHQVTQMGQEVILRCVPISNHLYFYWYRQILGQKVEFLVSFYNNEISEKSEIFDDQFSVERPDGSNFTLKIRSTKLEDSAMYFCASSGHYGYTFGSGTRLTVV.

The V gene is TRBV7-2, the J gene TRBJ2-2; D is undetermined. Trimming removed 2 bases from V and 0 bases from J, with 7 bases in between. CDR1 SGHTA and CDR2 FQGNSA come from the germline V gene. This CDR3 is built from 15 residues. The DNA of the CDR3 is TGTGCCAGCAGCTTAAGATACCCGAACACCGGGGAGCTGTTTTTT. The encoded protein is CASSLRYPNTGELFF.

The rearrangement uses TRBV2 and TRBJ2-2; D not resolved. The CDR3 covers 14 residues. CDR1 SNHLY and CDR2 FYNNEI come from the germline V gene. Trimming took off 5 bases at V and 4 bases at J, with 11 bases between the two ends. The CDR3 nucleotides are TGTGCCAGCAGTACTGATATCTTCACCGGGGAGCTGTTTTTT. This sequence encodes CASSTDIFTGELFF.

Written as DNA, the CDR3 is TGTGCCAGCAGCGTAGCCTGGGCCGGAGAAAAACTGTTTTTT. This gives the protein CASSVAWAGEKLFF. The V call is TRBV9, the J call TRBJ1-4; no firm D call. Germline V gives CDR1 SGDLS, CDR2 YYNGEE. CDR3 length: 14 residues. The V and J ends lost 0 bases and 8 bases respectively, with 11 bases between them.

This chain joins TRBV19 and TRBJ1-5; 8 bases align to TRBD1. CDR3 length: 15 amino acids. The germline gives CDR1 LNHDA, CDR2 SQIVND (reference sequence). V was clipped by 3 bases and J by 7 bases; unmatched bases: 8. Written as DNA, the CDR3 is TGTGCCAGTAGTATTAGATCAGGGGGCGAACAGCCCCAGCATTTT. As protein: CASSIRSGGEQPQHF.

The chain couples TRBV6-6 to TRBJ2-3; a weak D match, TRBD2 (6 bases). The CDR3 runs 15 residues. Germline values: CDR1 MNHNY, CDR2 SVGAGI (reference sequence). Trimming took off 7 bases at V and 0 bases at J, with 14 bases between the two ends. This chain's CDR3 is CASIGGWGSTDTQYF. In DNA form, the CDR3 reads TGTGCCAGCATTGGAGGGTGGGGGAGCACAGATACGCAGTATTTT.

The J gene is TRBJ1-5, the V gene TRBV21-1. TRBV21-1 is termed a pseudogene. This CDR3 has 14 residues. The DNA of the CDR3 is TGTGCCAGCAGCCCATCGGGGGGCAATCAGCCCCAGCATTTT. Translation gives CASSPSGGNQPQHF.

This clone appeared once. The rearrangement links TRBV2 to TRBJ2-2; 7 positions agree with TRBD2. With V trimmed by 6 bases and J by 6 bases, 7 bases remained unmatched. Germline assignment: CDR1 SNHLY and CDR2 FYNNEI. This CDR3 region has 14 residues. The CDR3 here is CASRLLGGPGELFF. CDR3 bases: TGTGCCAGCAGGCTCCTGGGAGGGCCCGGGGAGCTGTTTTTT. The full variable domain, with the rest looked up from reference TRBV2 and TRBJ2-2, is EPEVTQTPSHQVTQMGQEVILRCVPISNHLYFYWYRQILGQKVEFLVSFYNNEISEKSEIFDDQFSVERPDGSNFTLKIRSTKLEDSAMYFCASRLLGGPGELFFGEGSRLTVL.